Shown below are 29 T cell receptor beta chains from a single sample sequenced in a study of blood T cells in healthy people across ages. Using a J-beta primer mix together with a sample-barcoded 5' primer, a second PCR was run for roughly 7 to 12 cycles. TCRdb processed the 5' RACE reads anew with MiXCR; each CDR3 protein has one entry. Of hundreds of thousands of distinct CDR3 sequences listed, around 45% are singletons. Source material: blood. The origin of the receptors is an elderly man in good health.

The chain is built from TRBV20-1 and TRBJ2-1, with 7 bases that match TRBD2. The V gene end was trimmed by 3 bases and the J gene end by 5 bases; junction bases not matched to a gene: 10. CDR3 size: 15 residues. Germline-derived CDR1 and CDR2 are DFQATT and SNEGSKA (reference sequence). The DNA for the CDR3 is TGCAGTGCTAGCCCCGGACTAGTGGAACACAATGAGCAGTTCTTC. This sequence encodes CSASPGLVEHNEQFF.

The chain links TRBV12-3 or TRBV12-4 to TRBJ2-1; 7 bases match TRBD2. CDR3 length equals 14 residues. V trimming: 8 bases; J trimming: 4 bases; junction bases outside the gene matches: 8. The CDR3 region has the DNA TGTGCCAGCCAGTTAGCGGGCCTATACAATGAGCAGTTCTTC. It codes for CASQLAGLYNEQFF.

The V and J genes are TRBV20-1 and TRBJ2-1, with TRBD2 as a possible D gene (6 bases). Looked up from germline, CDR1 is DFQATT and CDR2 is SNEGSKA (reference sequence). V lost 1 base and J 3 bases, leaving 7 bases between the germline ends. This CDR3 contains 13 residues. Here the CDR3 reads CSARVAVYNEQFF. Written as DNA, the CDR3 is TGCAGTGCTAGAGTAGCGGTCTACAATGAGCAGTTCTTC.

A word on this clonotype: The junction departs from the called germline gene at one end, perhaps through a read error. The chain has TRBV5-1 and TRBJ1-4; TRBD1 aligns across 8 bases. Germline lookup yields CDR1 SGHRS and CDR2 YFSETQ. This CDR3 contains 15 residues. For the CDR3, the DNA is TGCGTCAGCAGCCACGCCGGGACAGGAGATGAAAAACTGTTTTTT. Its protein product is CVSSHAGTGDEKLFF.

This clonotype was observed many times. The CDR3 DNA is TGTGCCACCAGCAATGGTAGACACCGGGACGAGCAGTACTTC. The encoded protein is CATSNGRHRDEQYF. This sequence joins TRBV15 and TRBJ2-7; D is unclear. This CDR3 region has 14 residues. Germline V gene lookup returns CDR1 LNHNV and CDR2 YYDKDF (reference sequence). V was shortened by 4 bases and J by 5 bases, with 15 bases between the two germline ends.

The genes are TRBV20-1 and TRBJ2-7, with 9 bases aligning to TRBD2. TRBJ2-4 matches the DNA end more closely, so the J call is doubtful. Looked up from germline, CDR1 is DFQATT and CDR2 is SNEGSKA (reference sequence). The CDR3 is made up of 16 amino acids. The chain's CDR3 is CSAVSAAGGEGNIQYF. The CDR3 DNA reads TGCAGTGCCGTCAGTGCAGCGGGAGGAGAAGGAAACATTCAGTACTTC.

The V and J genes are TRBV11-1 and TRBJ1-5, with a possible D match to TRBD1 (6 bases). The CDR3 totals 13 residues. The V and J ends lost 4 bases and 4 bases respectively, with 8 bases between them. CDR1 and CDR2 (germline): SGHAT, FQDESV (reference sequence). CDR3 in amino acids: CASSSTGNQPQHF. CDR3 nucleotides: TGTGCCAGCAGCTCGACAGGTAATCAGCCCCAGCATTTT.

DNA for the CDR3: TGTGCCAGCAGCGAGGGCCCGGGGTCCACAGATACGCAGTATTTT. Its protein is CASSEGPGSTDTQYF. This sequence joins TRBV7-9 and TRBJ2-3; a possible D gene is TRBD2 (5 bases). Germline V gene data show CDR1 as SEHNR and CDR2 as FQNEAQ (reference sequence). This CDR3 region has 15 residues. Trimming removed 5 bases at V and 2 bases at J, with 14 bases between.

The chain has TRBV5-1 and TRBJ2-7, with D hard to call. CDR3 length: 17 residues. In germline, CDR1 is SGHRS, CDR2 YFSETQ. V lost 4 bases to trimming and J lost 0 bases, with 20 bases between them. CDR3 sequence reads: CASSLTASGQDSYEQYF. The CDR3 bases are TGCGCCAGCAGCCTTACCGCCTCGGGCCAGGACTCCTACGAGCAGTACTTC.

V and J are TRBV29-1 and TRBJ2-3; D not resolved. The CDR3 extends over 16 amino acids. V was shortened by 4 bases and J by 0 bases, with 17 bases between the two germline ends. Per germline, CDR1 SQVTM and CDR2 ANQGSEA. In DNA form, the CDR3 reads TGCAGCGTTGTTAGGGCGGATGGCATTAGCACAGATACGCAGTATTTT. The encoded protein is CSVVRADGISTDTQYF.

The chain carries TRBV7-2 and TRBJ2-5; 12 bases match TRBD2. The tail of the sequence fits TRBJ2-7 better, so the J call may be wrong. The CDR3 spans 14 residues. Germline V gives CDR1 SGHTA, CDR2 FQGNSA. Here the CDR3 reads CASSQTSGSFEQYF. The CDR3 DNA follows: TGTGCCAGCAGCCAGACTAGCGGGAGTTTCGAGCAGTACTTC.

The V gene is TRBV27, the J gene TRBJ2-3; possible D gene TRBD1, 6 bases. Germline loops: CDR1 MNHEY, CDR2 SMNVEV (reference sequence). The ends were cut back, 3 bases at V and 5 bases at J, with 15 bases in the middle. CDR3 length: 15 amino acids. The CDR3 sequence is CASSFQGRREDTQYF. Written as DNA, the CDR3 is TGTGCCAGCAGTTTCCAGGGGAGACGGGAAGATACGCAGTATTTT.

The gene calls are TRBV27 and TRBJ2-1, with 7 bases lining up with TRBD2. The CDR3 sequence is 13 residues long. Germline CDR1 and CDR2: MNHEY and SMNVEV (reference sequence). Trimming cost V 5 bases and J 8 bases; bases outside gene matches: 6. CDR3 bases: TGTGCCAGCAGTCTACCCGGGAGGTATGAGCAGTTCTTC. Translating gives CASSLPGRYEQFF.

Concerning this clonotype: A much more abundant neighbour one base away suggests this may be a read error. CDR3 nucleotide sequence: TGTGCCAGCAGTGTCGGGATTTACAATGAGCAGTTCTTC. It is translated as CASSVGIYNEQFF. This chain uses TRBV27 with TRBJ2-1; possible D gene TRBD2, 5 bases. Trimming took off 5 bases at V and 4 bases at J, with 9 bases between the two ends. CDR1 and CDR2 (germline): MNHEY, SMNVEV (reference sequence). The CDR3 extends over 13 amino acids.

The chain couples TRBV9 to TRBJ2-1, with 8 bases that match TRBD1. The J segment lost 5 bases and the V segment lost 4 bases, leaving 5 bases of the junction unmatched. This CDR3 has 14 amino acids. Germline CDR1 and CDR2: SGDLS and YYNGEE. The CDR3 protein is CASSTRTGHNEQFF. Written as DNA, the CDR3 is TGTGCCAGCAGCACCAGGACAGGGCACAATGAGCAGTTCTTC.

As for this clonotype: This may be a read error: a much more frequent sequence differs by one nucleotide. This chain connects TRBV5-6 to TRBJ2-7; D remains ambiguous. This CDR3 contains 15 residues. The germline V gene encodes CDR1 SGHDT and CDR2 YYEEEE. V lost 4 bases, J lost 7 bases, and 21 bases lay in between. The CDR3 DNA follows: TGTGCCAGCAGCCGCCTATCCGATACGTACAATGAGCAGTACTTC. Encoded protein: CASSRLSDTYNEQYF.

CDR3 sequence: CASSLFLTARYF. CDR3 DNA sequence: TGTGCCAGCAGTTTATTCCTGACCGCCCGGTATTTT. The chain is built from TRBV28 and TRBJ2-3; D gene ambiguous. The CDR3 runs 12 residues. V was trimmed by 1 base and J by 14 bases, leaving 13 bases between them. Germline CDR1 MDHEN, CDR2 SYDVKM.

This clonotype has a handful of counts. The chain has TRBV20-1 and TRBJ2-7, with 9 bases lining up with TRBD2. Losses at the gene ends were 1 base for V and 3 bases for J; bases not matched to a gene: 7. This CDR3 spans 15 amino acids. Germline CDR1 is DFQATT and CDR2 is SNEGSKA (reference sequence). CDR3 nucleotides: TGCAGTGCTAGAGTTCCAGGTAGCGGGAGCTACGAGCAGTACTTC. Protein: CSARVPGSGSYEQYF.

The chain uses TRBV5-5 and TRBJ2-4; D is unresolved. The J call may be in error: the DNA end matches TRBJ2-5 better. This CDR3 has 14 amino acids. Germline V CDR1 and CDR2: SGHKS, YYEKEE (reference sequence). This CDR3 is CASSLAVEQETQYF. CDR3 bases: TGTGCCAGCAGCTTGGCCGTAGAACAAGAGACCCAGTACTTC.

J is TRBJ2-5 and V is TRBV20-1; the match to TRBD2 covers 7 bases. This CDR3 has 18 amino acids. Germline CDR1 reads DFQATT; CDR2 reads SNEGSKA (reference sequence). J was trimmed by 2 bases and V by 4 bases; bases with no gene match: 19. The CDR3 spells CSATPGLAAGGPQETQYF. The CDR3 region has the DNA TGCAGTGCTACCCCAGGGCTAGCGGCCGGGGGACCTCAAGAGACCCAGTACTTC.

For this clonotype: A read error may account for a junction end that differs from germline. The DNA of the CDR3 is TGTGCCAGCAGCCAAGATCGTGGGGGCCAGCCCCAGCATTTT. The encoded protein is CASSQDRGGQPQHF. This chain joins TRBV4-1 and TRBJ1-5; tentatively, D is TRBD1 (6 bases). CDR1 is MGHRA, CDR2 YSYEKL, per germline. The CDR3 sequence is 14 residues long.

The sample holds a few counts of this clonotype. V and J are TRBV6-6 and TRBJ2-5; no definite D call. The CDR3 loop spans 13 amino acids. The germline V and J ends were trimmed by 7 bases and 5 bases, with 14 bases remaining between them. CDR1 MNHNY and CDR2 SVGAGI come from the germline V gene (reference sequence). CDR3 residues: CASTFGGSETQYF. The CDR3 DNA is TGTGCCAGCACCTTTGGTGGCTCCGAGACCCAGTACTTC.

The chain uses TRBV21-1 and TRBJ2-7; whether TRBD2, the table's D call, matches the DNA was not checked. TRBV21-1 is flagged as a pseudogene. The CDR3 is 17 residues long. This chain's CDR3 is CASSKTKGTSGIYEQYF. The CDR3 DNA reads as TGTGCCAGCAGCAAAACGAAGGGGACTAGCGGGATCTACGAGCAGTACTTC.

This chain joins TRBV5-1 and TRBJ2-1; tentative D call: TRBD2 (6 bases). CDR1 is SGHRS, CDR2 YFSETQ, per germline. The length of the CDR3 is 15 residues. V was pared by 4 bases and J by 4 bases, with 15 bases between. DNA of the CDR3: TGCGCCAGCAGCGCGGACGGGACTGAATACAATGAGCAGTTCTTC. This sequence encodes CASSADGTEYNEQFF.

The genes are TRBV7-6 and TRBJ2-3; 14 nucleotides align to TRBD2. The germline gives CDR1 SGHVS, CDR2 FNYEAQ. CDR3 length equals 18 residues. V dropped 5 bases and J dropped 2; count of bases not matched to a gene: 9. In DNA form, the CDR3 reads TGTGCCAGCAGCGGGGGGACTAGCGGGAGTTGGAACACAGATACGCAGTATTTT. Encoded protein: CASSGGTSGSWNTDTQYF.

Of note for this clonotype: At one of its ends the junction is not consistent with the germline gene, which may arise from a read error. V is TRBV12-3 or TRBV12-4 and J is TRBJ2-3, with D unresolved. This CDR3 is built from 14 residues. The CDR3 sequence is CTSSVSHSTDTQYF. The CDR3 DNA is TGTACCAGCAGTGTATCCCACAGCACAGATACGCAGTATTTT.

The table lists this clonotype with a few counts. This chain connects TRBV6-6 to TRBJ2-5, with 9 bases lining up with TRBD1. The germline gives CDR1 MNHNY, CDR2 SVGAGI (reference sequence). The J segment lost 4 bases and the V segment lost 2 bases, leaving 5 bases of the junction unmatched. There are 15 residues in the CDR3. The CDR3 DNA reads TGTGCCAGCAGTTACGGGGGACAGGGAGGAGAGACCCAGTACTTC. This gives the protein CASSYGGQGGETQYF.

This clonotype appeared a few times. The chain employs TRBV24-1 and TRBJ2-5; the match to TRBD1 covers 8 bases. V lost 3 bases to trimming and J lost 2 bases; unmatched junction nucleotides: 10. The CDR3 runs 17 residues. The germline gives CDR1 KGHDR, CDR2 SFDVKD. The CDR3 region is CATSDMSRDRSQETQYF. DNA of the CDR3: TGTGCCACCAGTGATATGAGCCGGGACAGGTCTCAAGAGACCCAGTACTTC.

V gene TRBV27 combines with J gene TRBJ1-2; a possible D gene is TRBD1 (5 bases). Germline CDR1 and CDR2: MNHEY and SMNVEV (reference sequence). Between the trimmed V and J ends, which lost 5 bases and 5 bases, there was a span of 15 bases. The CDR3 is 14 residues long. Here the CDR3 reads CASSPDSELYGYTF. The DNA for the CDR3 is TGTGCCAGCAGTCCCGACAGCGAACTATATGGCTACACCTTC.